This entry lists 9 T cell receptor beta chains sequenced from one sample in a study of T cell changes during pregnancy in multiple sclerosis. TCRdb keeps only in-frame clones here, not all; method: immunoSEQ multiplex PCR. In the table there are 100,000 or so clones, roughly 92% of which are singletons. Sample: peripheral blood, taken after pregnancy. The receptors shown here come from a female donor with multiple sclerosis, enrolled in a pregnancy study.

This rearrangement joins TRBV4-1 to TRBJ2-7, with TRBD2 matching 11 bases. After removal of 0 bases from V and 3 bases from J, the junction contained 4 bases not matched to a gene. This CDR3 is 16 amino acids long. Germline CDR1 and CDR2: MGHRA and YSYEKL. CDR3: CASSQDQGTSGYEQYF. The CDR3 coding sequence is TGCGCCAGCAGCCAAGATCAGGGGACTAGCGGCTACGAGCAGTACTTC.

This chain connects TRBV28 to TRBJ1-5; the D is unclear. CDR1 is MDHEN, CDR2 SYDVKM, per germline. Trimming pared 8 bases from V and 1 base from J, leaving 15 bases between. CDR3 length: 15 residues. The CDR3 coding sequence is TGTGCCAGCTGGAGCAATCCCATAAGCAATCAGCCCCAGCATTTT. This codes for CASWSNPISNQPQHF.

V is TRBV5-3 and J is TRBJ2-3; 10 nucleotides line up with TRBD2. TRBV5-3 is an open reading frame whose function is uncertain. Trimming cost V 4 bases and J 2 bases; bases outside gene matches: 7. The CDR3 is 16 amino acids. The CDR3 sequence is CARSTWTSGSTDTQYF. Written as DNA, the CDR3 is TGTGCCAGAAGCACCTGGACTAGCGGCTCCACAGATACGCAGTATTTT.

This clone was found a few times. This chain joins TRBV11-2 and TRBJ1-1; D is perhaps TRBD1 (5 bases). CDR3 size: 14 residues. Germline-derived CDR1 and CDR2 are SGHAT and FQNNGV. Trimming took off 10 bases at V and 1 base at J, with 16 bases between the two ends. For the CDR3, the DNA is TGTGCCACCGAAAGGGGAAGGGGGAACACTGAAGCTTTCTTT. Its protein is CATERGRGNTEAFF.

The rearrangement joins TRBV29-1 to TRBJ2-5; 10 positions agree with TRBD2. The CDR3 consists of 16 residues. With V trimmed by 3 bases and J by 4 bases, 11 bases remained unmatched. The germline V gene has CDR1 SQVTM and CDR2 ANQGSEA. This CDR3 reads CSVDLPSGRVGETQYF. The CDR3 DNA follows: TGCAGCGTTGATTTGCCCAGCGGGAGGGTGGGAGAGACCCAGTACTTC.

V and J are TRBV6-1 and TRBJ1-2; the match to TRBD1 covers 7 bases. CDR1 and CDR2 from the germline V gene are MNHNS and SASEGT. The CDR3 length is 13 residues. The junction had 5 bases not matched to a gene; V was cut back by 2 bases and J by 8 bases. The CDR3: CASSENRGHGYTF. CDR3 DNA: TGTGCCAGCAGTGAAAACAGGGGCCACGGCTACACCTTC.

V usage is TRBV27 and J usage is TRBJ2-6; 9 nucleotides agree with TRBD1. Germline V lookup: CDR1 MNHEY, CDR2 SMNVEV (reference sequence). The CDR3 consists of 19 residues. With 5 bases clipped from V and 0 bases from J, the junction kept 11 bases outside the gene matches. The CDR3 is CASSPLGGTGLSGANVLTF. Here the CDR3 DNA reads TGTGCCAGCAGTCCACTAGGGGGGACAGGGCTCTCTGGGGCCAACGTCCTGACTTTC.

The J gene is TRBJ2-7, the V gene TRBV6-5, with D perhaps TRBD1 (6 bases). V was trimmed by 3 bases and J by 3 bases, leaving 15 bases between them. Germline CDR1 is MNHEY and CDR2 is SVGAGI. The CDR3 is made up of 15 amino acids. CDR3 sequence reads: CASSYSGDNVYEQYF. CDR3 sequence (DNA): TGTGCCAGCAGTTATTCAGGGGACAACGTCTACGAGCAGTACTTC.

The CDR3 DNA sequence: TGCGCCAGCAGCGCACCGGGACAGATGAACACTGAAGCTTTCTTT. This translates into CASSAPGQMNTEAFF. The V call is TRBV5-1, the J call TRBJ1-1; 7 bases match TRBD1. In germline, CDR1 is SGHRS, CDR2 YFSETQ. Trimming removed 4 bases from V and 0 bases from J; junction bases left unmatched: 6. The CDR3 extends over 15 amino acids. Using reference TRBV5-1 and TRBJ1-1 for the parts outside the CDR3, the full variable domain is KAGVTQTPRYLIKTRGQQVTLSCSPISGHRSVSWYQQTPGQGLQFLFEYFSETQRNKGNFPGRFSGRQFSNSRSEMNVSTLELGDSALYLCASSAPGQMNTEAFFGQGTRLTVV.